These 27 T cell receptor beta chains originate from one sample sequenced in a study of PD-L1 blockade in urothelial cancer. Time point of the sample: pretreatment peripheral blood. Data came from immunoSEQ multiplex PCR; TCRdb stores just in-frame clones and leaves some out. The table has some 53,000 clones, roughly 75% seen once; the top ten hold approximately 4.3%. The sample consisted of PBMCs, taken around atezolizumab (anti-PD-L1) treatment. Receptor source: a man aged 65-85 years with urothelial cancer.

The chain links TRBV10-1 to TRBJ2-7; TRBD2 is a possible D gene (6 bases). V shed 6 bases and J shed 5 bases, with 14 bases lying between them. The length of the CDR3 is 13 residues. Germline values: CDR1 WNHNN, CDR2 SYGVQD (reference sequence). CDR3 protein: CASRGLYCNEQYF. In DNA form, the CDR3 reads TGCGCCAGCAGGGGACTTTACTGTAACGAGCAGTACTTC.

This chain uses TRBV19 with TRBJ2-5, with 11 bases aligning to TRBD2. Germline V CDR1 and CDR2: LNHDA, SQIVND (reference sequence). The V gene end was trimmed by 4 bases and the J gene end by 4 bases; junction bases not matched to a gene: 8. This CDR3 contains 16 residues. CDR3 DNA: TGTGCCAGTAGTAGGAGGGCTAGCGGGGGGACAGAGACCCAGTACTTC. This sequence encodes CASSRRASGGTETQYF.

The CDR3 is CASSRGDAVDTQYF. The DNA of the CDR3 is TGTGCCAGTAGTAGGGGGGACGCGGTGGATACGCAGTATTTT. This chain connects TRBV19 to TRBJ2-3; tentatively, D is TRBD2 (6 bases). Trimming took 4 bases from V and 6 from J, leaving 14 bases between them. Germline lookup yields CDR1 LNHDA and CDR2 SQIVND (reference sequence). The length of the CDR3 is 14 residues.

The chain joins TRBV29-1 to TRBJ2-7; 8 positions match TRBD1. J lost 7 bases, V lost 2 bases, and 4 bases had no gene match. The CDR3 extends over 12 amino acids. Germline V lookup: CDR1 SQVTM, CDR2 ANQGSEA. The CDR3 reads CSVERTGREQYF. The CDR3, as DNA: TGCAGCGTTGAACGGACAGGGCGGGAGCAGTACTTC.

The CDR3 bases are TGTGCCAGCAGCTTCTTGGGTGGACTAGCGGGGTCCGCGGCCCAGTACTTC. Translating it yields CASSFLGGLAGSAAQYF. The chain is built from TRBV7-8 and TRBJ2-5; 12 bases map to TRBD2. V dropped 3 bases and J dropped 9; count of bases not matched to a gene: 14. The germline V gene has CDR1 SGHVS and CDR2 FQNEAQ. The CDR3 totals 17 residues.

This clone came up many times. J is TRBJ1-4 and V is TRBV4-1; 8 bases agree with TRBD1. CDR3 size: 14 residues. The V segment lost 4 bases and the J segment 5 bases; nucleotides outside the gene matches: 3. From germline, CDR1 is MGHRA and CDR2 YSYEKL. In DNA, the CDR3 is TGCGCCAGCAGCCCGGACAGGGTGAATGAAAAACTGTTTTTT. It translates to CASSPDRVNEKLFF.

The chain is built from TRBV7-2 and TRBJ2-3; tentative D call: TRBD1 (5 bases). The V end lost 5 bases, the J end lost 0 bases, and 9 bases lay between the germline ends. The CDR3 runs to 14 residues. The germline V gene encodes CDR1 SGHTA and CDR2 FQGNSA. The CDR3 nucleotides read TGTGCCAGCAGCCGACAGTACAGCACAGATACGCAGTATTTT. Protein product: CASSRQYSTDTQYF.

The chain links TRBV2 to TRBJ2-5; 10 bases match TRBD2. The V and J ends lost 5 bases and 4 bases, in that order; junction bases with no gene match: 1. This CDR3 is built from 13 residues. CDR1 and CDR2 (germline): SNHLY, FYNNEI. CDR3 protein: CASSRLAGETQYF. The CDR3 DNA follows: TGTGCCAGCAGTCGACTAGCGGGAGAGACCCAGTACTTC.

V is TRBV6-1 and J is TRBJ1-1; maybe TRBD1 (6 bases). The V end was cut by 6 bases, the J end by 1 base, with 9 bases between. The CDR3 extends over 13 amino acids. The germline CDR1 and CDR2 sequences are MNHNS and SASEGT. The CDR3 sequence is CASSADRNTEAFF. Written as DNA, the CDR3 is TGTGCCAGCAGCGCGGACAGGAACACTGAAGCTTTCTTT.

This chain uses TRBV7-9 with TRBJ2-5, with a weak D call TRBD2 (5 bases). V shed 5 bases and J shed 4 bases, with 17 bases lying between them. This CDR3 comprises 15 residues. The germline gives CDR1 SEHNR, CDR2 FQNEAQ (reference sequence). CDR3 protein: CASSPPGAGGETQYF. CDR3 DNA: TGTGCCAGCAGCCCTCCAGGTGCGGGTGGAGAGACCCAGTACTTC.

The chain combines TRBV5-4 with TRBJ1-4; TRBD1 matches 8 bases. The CDR3 runs to 14 residues. Losses at the gene ends were 4 bases for V and 8 bases for J; bases not matched to a gene: 7. Germline V CDR1 and CDR2: SGHNT, YYREEE (reference sequence). The CDR3 sequence: CASSQDRVGEKLFF. CDR3 sequence (DNA): TGTGCCAGCAGCCAGGACAGGGTGGGGGAAAAACTGTTTTTT.

V usage is TRBV7-8 and J usage is TRBJ2-7; 10 bases agree with TRBD1. Trimming removed 2 bases from V and 2 bases from J; junction bases left unmatched: 3. Germline V gene sequence: CDR1 SGHVS, CDR2 FQNEAQ. The CDR3 has 15 amino acids. The CDR3 reads CASSLRDRGPYEQYF. The DNA for the CDR3 is TGTGCCAGCAGCTTAAGGGACAGGGGACCCTACGAGCAGTACTTC.

The V call is TRBV2, the J call TRBJ1-2; possibly TRBD1 for D (6 bases). CDR1 and CDR2 from the germline V gene are SNHLY and FYNNEI. This CDR3 has 13 amino acids. The ends were cut back, 7 bases at V and 8 bases at J, with 17 bases in the middle. In DNA form, the CDR3 reads TGTGCCAGCATTGAGAGCAGGGGCGAAGGCTACACCTTC. Protein product: CASIESRGEGYTF.

V gene TRBV18 combines with J gene TRBJ2-2; TRBD1 is a possible D gene (6 bases). The CDR3 totals 16 residues. Deletions cut 4 bases from V and 0 bases from J, with 12 bases between. CDR1 is KGHSH and CDR2 is LQKENI in the germline V gene. The CDR3 nucleotides are TGTGCCAGCTCACGCCAGGGGAAACCGAACACCGGGGAGCTGTTTTTT. It translates to CASSRQGKPNTGELFF.

The CDR3 spells CASSFAWRGDYGYTF. The DNA of the CDR3 is TGCGCCAGCAGCTTTGCTTGGCGGGGGGACTATGGCTACACCTTC. The rearrangement uses TRBV5-1 and TRBJ1-2, with D perhaps TRBD1 (5 bases). The V and J ends lost 2 bases and 3 bases respectively, with 14 bases between them. Germline CDR1 is SGHRS and CDR2 is YFSETQ. The CDR3 sequence is 15 residues long.

This sequence joins TRBV7-9 and TRBJ1-1; 8 bases match TRBD1. This CDR3 comprises 13 residues. V was clipped by 5 bases and J by 10 bases; unmatched bases: 9. Germline assignment: CDR1 SEHNR and CDR2 FQNEAQ (reference sequence). Written as DNA, the CDR3 is TGTGCCAGCAGCGCGACAGGGGTGTTGGGAGCTTTCTTT. Protein product: CASSATGVLGAFF.

The chain couples TRBV7-2 to TRBJ2-4, with D perhaps TRBD1 (6 bases). Trimming removed 5 bases at V and 4 bases at J, with 12 bases between. Germline V gives CDR1 SGHTA, CDR2 FQGNSA. This CDR3 is 14 amino acids long. CDR3 nucleotide sequence: TGTGCCAGCAGCCTAACAGGGCTGAAAAACATTCAGTACTTC. As protein: CASSLTGLKNIQYF.

This clone has only a few counts. J is TRBJ2-1 and V is TRBV27; D uncertain. The length of the CDR3 is 15 residues. Germline V gene lookup returns CDR1 MNHEY and CDR2 SMNVEV (reference sequence). V was clipped by 3 bases and J by 0 bases, with 9 bases between them. CDR3: CASSFLESSYNEQFF. CDR3 sequence (DNA): TGTGCCAGCAGTTTCTTGGAGAGCTCCTACAATGAGCAGTTCTTC.

The J gene is TRBJ2-1, the V gene TRBV28; no clear D gene. CDR1 MDHEN and CDR2 SYDVKM come from the germline V gene. The CDR3 has 13 residues. Trimming stripped 3 bases from V and 6 bases from J, with 9 bases between. The CDR3 sequence is CASSLAALNEQFF. In nucleotides, the CDR3 is TGTGCCAGCAGTTTGGCTGCCCTCAATGAGCAGTTCTTC.

A few counts support this clone. The chain recombines TRBV7-2 with TRBJ2-2, with unresolved D. V shed 5 bases and J shed 8 bases, with 9 bases lying between them. This CDR3 has 12 amino acids. Germline CDR1 is SGHTA and CDR2 is FQGNSA. CDR3 DNA: TGTGCCAGCAGCGACTTCATAGGGGAGCTGTTTTTT. This codes for CASSDFIGELFF.

V gene TRBV14 combines with J gene TRBJ2-2; TRBD1 aligns across 8 bases. The junction had 6 bases not matched to a gene; V was cut back by 4 bases and J by 5 bases. CDR3 length equals 15 residues. Germline values: CDR1 SGHDN, CDR2 FVKESK. The CDR3 nucleotides read TGTGCCAGCAGCCCCCTGGACAGGGAGACCGGGGAGCTGTTTTTT. Translating gives CASSPLDRETGELFF.

The gene calls are TRBV9 and TRBJ2-2, with 9 bases identical to TRBD2. This CDR3 comprises 15 residues. Unmatched junction bases numbered 1, after V lost 4 bases and J lost 0 bases. The germline V gene encodes CDR1 SGDLS and CDR2 YYNGEE. The CDR3, as DNA: TGTGCCAGCAGCTCTAGCGGGGCGAACACCGGGGAGCTGTTTTTT. This codes for CASSSSGANTGELFF.

The rearrangement links TRBV20-1 to TRBJ2-5, with a possible D match to TRBD1 (5 bases). The CDR3 extends over 11 amino acids. Germline V gene data show CDR1 as DFQATT and CDR2 as SNEGSKA (reference sequence). V dropped 0 bases and J dropped 7 bases, with 6 bases sitting between them. CDR3 DNA: TGCAGTGCTAGAGATAGGGGGACCCAGTACTTC. It codes for CSARDRGTQYF.

This clone appeared once. The J gene is TRBJ1-3, the V gene TRBV5-1, with D hard to call. The germline V gene has CDR1 SGHRS and CDR2 YFSETQ. V lost 0 bases, J lost 0 bases, and 10 bases lay in between. CDR3 length: 16 residues. The CDR3 reads CASSLASISSGNTIYF. CDR3 nucleotides: TGCGCCAGCAGCTTGGCGAGCATTAGCTCTGGAAACACCATATATTTT.

The chain has TRBV9 and TRBJ2-7, with D tentatively TRBD2 (7 bases). V dropped 4 bases and J dropped 3 bases, with 17 bases sitting between them. The CDR3 extends over 15 amino acids. CDR1 and CDR2 (germline): SGDLS, YYNGEE. In DNA, the CDR3 is TGTGCCAGCAGCCCCCAGGGGAGGGCCATCTACGAGCAGTACTTC. Translating gives CASSPQGRAIYEQYF.

The chain is built from TRBV27 and TRBJ1-5; 10 positions match TRBD1. Germline CDR1 MNHEY, CDR2 SMNVEV (reference sequence). This CDR3 has 16 amino acids. V gave up 5 bases and J gave up 2 bases; unmatched junction bases: 6. This CDR3 is CASSPRGTGGNQPQHF. The CDR3, as DNA: TGTGCCAGCAGTCCGAGGGGGACAGGGGGCAATCAGCCCCAGCATTTT.

This clone was detected a few times. This chain connects TRBV9 to TRBJ2-7; D perhaps matches TRBD2 (6 bases). This CDR3 is built from 15 residues. Germline CDR1 SGDLS, CDR2 YYNGEE. The germline V and J ends were trimmed by 0 bases and 3 bases, with 13 bases remaining between them. The CDR3 nucleotides read TGTGCCAGCAGCGTAGGAACTAGCAGGGTCTACGAGCAGTACTTC. This codes for CASSVGTSRVYEQYF.